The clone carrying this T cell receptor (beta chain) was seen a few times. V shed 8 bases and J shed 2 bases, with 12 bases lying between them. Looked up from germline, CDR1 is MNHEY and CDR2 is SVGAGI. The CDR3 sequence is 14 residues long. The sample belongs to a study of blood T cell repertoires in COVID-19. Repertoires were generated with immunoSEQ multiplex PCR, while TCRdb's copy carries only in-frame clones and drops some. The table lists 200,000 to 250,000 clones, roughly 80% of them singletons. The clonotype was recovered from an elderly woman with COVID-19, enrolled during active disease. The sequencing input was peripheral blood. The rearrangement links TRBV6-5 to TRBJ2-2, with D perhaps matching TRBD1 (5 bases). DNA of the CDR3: TGTGCCAGCCAGAGACAGCTAAACACCGGGGAGCTGTTTTTT. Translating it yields CASQRQLNTGELFF.